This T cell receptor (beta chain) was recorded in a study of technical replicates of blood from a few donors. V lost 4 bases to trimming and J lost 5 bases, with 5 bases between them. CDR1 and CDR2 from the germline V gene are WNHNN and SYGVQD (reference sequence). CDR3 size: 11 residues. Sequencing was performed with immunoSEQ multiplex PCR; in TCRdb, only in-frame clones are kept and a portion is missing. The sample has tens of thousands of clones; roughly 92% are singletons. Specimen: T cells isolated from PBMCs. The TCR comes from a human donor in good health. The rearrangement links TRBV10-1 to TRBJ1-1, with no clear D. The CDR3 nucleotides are TGCGCCAGCAGTGCGGGAACTGAAGCTTTCTTT. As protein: CASSAGTEAFF.